This TCR beta chain was documented in a study of T cells after yellow fever vaccination. Whole-study results and caveats: Clones from primary vaccination mostly reappeared after the booster (about 97% CD4, around 90% CD8). Peaking faster, on day 5 versus 15, the secondary response was nonetheless weaker.

TCRdb independently ran MiXCR on the 5' RACE reads; one entry per CDR3 protein. The data hold about 69,000 distinct CDR3 sequences, with 4.5% to 7.5% observed a single time. Germline CDR1 SGHTA, CDR2 FQGNSA. CDR3 length equals 14 residues. V lost 3 bases and J lost 3, with 9 bases in between. This clonotype was counted ten times or more. The antigen is not known. The sequences come from CD4+ T cells sorted from PBMCs, collected around 14 days after the first yellow fever vaccination. This receptor was identified in a man aged 18-30 years who received the YFV17D yellow fever vaccine. The chain links TRBV7-2 to TRBJ2-1; D uncertain. CDR3 coding DNA: TGTGCCAGCAGCTTGGGCCAAGTCTACAATGAGCAGTTCTTC. It encodes CASSLGQVYNEQFF.